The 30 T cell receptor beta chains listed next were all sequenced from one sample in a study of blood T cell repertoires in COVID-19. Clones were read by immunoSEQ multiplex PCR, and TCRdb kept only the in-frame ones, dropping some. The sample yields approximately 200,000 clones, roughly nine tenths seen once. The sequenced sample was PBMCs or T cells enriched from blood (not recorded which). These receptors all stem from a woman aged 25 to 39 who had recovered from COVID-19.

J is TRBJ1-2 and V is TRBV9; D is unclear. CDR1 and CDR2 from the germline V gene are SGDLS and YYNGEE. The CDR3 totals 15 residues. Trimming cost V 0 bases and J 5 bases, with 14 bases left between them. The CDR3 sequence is CASSVGLTAAYGYTF. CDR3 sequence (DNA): TGTGCCAGCAGCGTAGGTCTAACAGCTGCTTATGGCTACACCTTC.

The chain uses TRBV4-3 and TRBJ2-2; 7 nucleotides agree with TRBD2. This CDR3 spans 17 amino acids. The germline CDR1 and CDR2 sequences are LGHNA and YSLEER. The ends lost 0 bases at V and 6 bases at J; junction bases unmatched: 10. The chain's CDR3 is CASSQEGEGWNAGELFF. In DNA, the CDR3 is TGCGCCAGCAGCCAAGAAGGGGAGGGGTGGAATGCCGGGGAGCTGTTTTTT.

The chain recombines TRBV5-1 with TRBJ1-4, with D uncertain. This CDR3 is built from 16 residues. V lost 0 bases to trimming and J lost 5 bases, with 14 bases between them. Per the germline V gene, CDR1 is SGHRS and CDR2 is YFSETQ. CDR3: CASSLGRRTENEKLFF. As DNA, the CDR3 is TGCGCCAGCAGCTTGGGTCGCCGCACCGAGAATGAAAAACTGTTTTTT.

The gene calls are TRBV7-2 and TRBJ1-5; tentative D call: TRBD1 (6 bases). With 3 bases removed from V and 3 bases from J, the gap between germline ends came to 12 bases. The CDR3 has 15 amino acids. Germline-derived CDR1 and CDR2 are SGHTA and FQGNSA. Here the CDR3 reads CASSFGQSLNQPQHF. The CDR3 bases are TGTGCCAGCAGCTTCGGACAGTCACTCAATCAGCCCCAGCATTTT.

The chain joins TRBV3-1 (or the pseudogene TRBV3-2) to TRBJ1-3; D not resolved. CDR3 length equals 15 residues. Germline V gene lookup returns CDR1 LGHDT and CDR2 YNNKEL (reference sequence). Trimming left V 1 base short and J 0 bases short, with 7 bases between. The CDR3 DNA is TGTGCCAGCAGCCAAGGACTGAACTCTGGAAACACCATATATTTT. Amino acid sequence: CASSQGLNSGNTIYF.

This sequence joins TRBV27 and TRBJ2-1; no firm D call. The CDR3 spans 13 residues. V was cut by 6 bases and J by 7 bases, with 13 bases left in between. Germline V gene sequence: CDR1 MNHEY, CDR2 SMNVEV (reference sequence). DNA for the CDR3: TGTGCCAGCAGCCACATACCCGGGAATGAGCAGTTCTTC. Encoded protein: CASSHIPGNEQFF.

The CDR3 DNA follows: TGTGCCAGCAGTTTATCGGGAGCCCTACTCACCGGGGAGCTGTTTTTT. As protein: CASSLSGALLTGELFF. The chain recombines TRBV27 with TRBJ2-2; a weak D match, TRBD2 (5 bases). Trimming removed 0 bases at V and 4 bases at J, with 12 bases between. The CDR3 length is 16 residues. Looked up from germline, CDR1 is MNHEY and CDR2 is SMNVEV (reference sequence).

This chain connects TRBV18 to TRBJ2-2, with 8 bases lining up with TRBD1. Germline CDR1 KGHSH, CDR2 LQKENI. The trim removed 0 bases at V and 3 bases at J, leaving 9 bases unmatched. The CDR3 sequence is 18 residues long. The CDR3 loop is CASSPPNPDREDTGELFF. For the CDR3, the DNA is TGTGCCAGCTCACCACCGAACCCGGACAGGGAGGACACCGGGGAGCTGTTTTTT.

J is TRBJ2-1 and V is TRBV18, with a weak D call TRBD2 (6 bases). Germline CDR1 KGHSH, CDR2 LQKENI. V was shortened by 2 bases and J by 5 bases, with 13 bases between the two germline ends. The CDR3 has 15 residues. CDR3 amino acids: CASSPTRGDNNEQFF. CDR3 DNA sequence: TGTGCCAGCTCACCAACGCGGGGAGATAACAATGAGCAGTTCTTC.

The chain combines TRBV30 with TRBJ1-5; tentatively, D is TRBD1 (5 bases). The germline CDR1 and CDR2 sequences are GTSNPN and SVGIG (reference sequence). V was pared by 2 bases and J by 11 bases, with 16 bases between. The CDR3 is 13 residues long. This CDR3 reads CAWSIGGSGAQHF. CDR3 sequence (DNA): TGTGCCTGGAGTATTGGGGGGAGTGGGGCCCAGCATTTT.

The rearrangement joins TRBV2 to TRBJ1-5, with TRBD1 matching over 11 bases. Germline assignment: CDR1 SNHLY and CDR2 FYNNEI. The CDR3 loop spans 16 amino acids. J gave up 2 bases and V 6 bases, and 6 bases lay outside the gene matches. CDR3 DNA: TGTGCCAGCAGGCGGGACAGGGGGACGGGCAATCAGCCCCAGCATTTT. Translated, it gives CASRRDRGTGNQPQHF.

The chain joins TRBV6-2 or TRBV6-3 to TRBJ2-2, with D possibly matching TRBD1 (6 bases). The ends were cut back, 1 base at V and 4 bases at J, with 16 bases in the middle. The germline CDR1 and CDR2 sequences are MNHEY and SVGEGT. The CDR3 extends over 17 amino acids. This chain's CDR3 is CASSYFFATGSTGELFF. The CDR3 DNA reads TGTGCCAGCAGTTACTTCTTCGCGACAGGCTCCACCGGGGAGCTGTTTTTT.

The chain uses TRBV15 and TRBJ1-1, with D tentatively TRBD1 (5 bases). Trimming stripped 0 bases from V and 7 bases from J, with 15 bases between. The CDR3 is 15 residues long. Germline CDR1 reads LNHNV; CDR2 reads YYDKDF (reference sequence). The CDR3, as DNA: TGTGCCACCAGCAGAGATCGGGCCAGGGCCGATGAAGCTTTCTTT. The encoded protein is CATSRDRARADEAFF. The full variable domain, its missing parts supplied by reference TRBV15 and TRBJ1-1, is DAMVIQNPRYQVTQFGKPVTLSCSQTLNHNVMYWYQQKSSQAPKLLFHYYDKDFNNEADTPDNFQSRRPNTSFCFLDIRSPGLGDTAMYLCATSRDRARADEAFFGQGTRLTVV.

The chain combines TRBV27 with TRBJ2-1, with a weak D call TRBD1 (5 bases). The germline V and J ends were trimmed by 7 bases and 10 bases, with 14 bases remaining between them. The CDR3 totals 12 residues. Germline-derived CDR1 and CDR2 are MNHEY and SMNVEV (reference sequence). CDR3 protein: CASKDTRREQFF. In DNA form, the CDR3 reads TGTGCCAGCAAGGACACCCGACGGGAGCAGTTCTTC.

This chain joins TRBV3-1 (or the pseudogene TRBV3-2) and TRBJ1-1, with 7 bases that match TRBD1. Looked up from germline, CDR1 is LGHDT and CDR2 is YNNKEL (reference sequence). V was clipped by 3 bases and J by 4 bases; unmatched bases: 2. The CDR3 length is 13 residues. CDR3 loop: CASSHRGSTEAFF. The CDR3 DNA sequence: TGTGCCAGCAGCCACAGGGGGAGCACTGAAGCTTTCTTT.

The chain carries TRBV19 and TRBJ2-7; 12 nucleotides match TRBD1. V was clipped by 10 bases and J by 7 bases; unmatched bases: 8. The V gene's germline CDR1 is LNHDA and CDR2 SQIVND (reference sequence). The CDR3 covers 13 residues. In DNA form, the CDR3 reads TGTGCCACACCGGGACAGGGGGCGAAGGAGCAGTACTTC. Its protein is CATPGQGAKEQYF. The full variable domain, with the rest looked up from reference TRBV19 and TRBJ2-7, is DGGITQSPKYLFRKEGQNVTLSCEQNLNHDAMYWYRQDPGQGLRLIYYSQIVNDFQKGDIAEGYSVSREKKESFPLTVTSAQKNPTAFYLCATPGQGAKEQYFGPGTRLTVT.

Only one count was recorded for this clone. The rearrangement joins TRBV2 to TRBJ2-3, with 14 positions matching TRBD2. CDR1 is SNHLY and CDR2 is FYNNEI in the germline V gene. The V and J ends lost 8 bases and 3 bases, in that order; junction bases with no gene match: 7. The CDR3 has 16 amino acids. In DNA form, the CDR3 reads TGTGCCAGCCCCACGACTAGCGGGGGGGTTACAGATACGCAGTATTTT. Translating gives CASPTTSGGVTDTQYF.

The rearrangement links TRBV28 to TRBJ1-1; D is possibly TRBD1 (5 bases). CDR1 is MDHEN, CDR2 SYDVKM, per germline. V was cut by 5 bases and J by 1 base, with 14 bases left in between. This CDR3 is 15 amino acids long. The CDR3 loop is CASSAPDSQNTEAFF. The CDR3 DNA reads TGTGCCAGCAGTGCACCCGACAGCCAGAACACTGAAGCTTTCTTT.

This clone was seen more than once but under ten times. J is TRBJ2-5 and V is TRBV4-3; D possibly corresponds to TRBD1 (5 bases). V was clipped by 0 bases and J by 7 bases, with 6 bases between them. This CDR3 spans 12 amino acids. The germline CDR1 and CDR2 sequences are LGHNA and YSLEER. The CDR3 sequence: CASSQDQGTQYF. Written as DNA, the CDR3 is TGCGCCAGCAGCCAAGATCAGGGGACCCAGTACTTC.

As DNA, the CDR3 is TGTGCCAGCAGCCCCTCAGCGGGTGACTACGAGCAGTACTTC. Translating it yields CASSPSAGDYEQYF. The J gene is TRBJ2-7, the V gene TRBV7-2; a possible D gene is TRBD2 (6 bases). CDR3 length equals 14 residues. Germline loops: CDR1 SGHTA, CDR2 FQGNSA. Trimming removed 5 bases at V and 3 bases at J, with 14 bases between. Looking up the rest from reference TRBV7-2 and TRBJ2-7 gives the full variable domain: GAGVSQSPSNKVTEKGKDVELRCDPISGHTALYWYRQSLGQGLEFLIYFQGNSAPDKSGLPSDRFSAERTGGSVSTLTIQRTQQEDSAVYLCASSPSAGDYEQYFGPGTRLTVT.

The chain's CDR3 is CASSRTAHGNQPQHF. CDR3 nucleotides: TGTGCCAGCAGTCGTACAGCTCATGGCAATCAGCCCCAGCATTTT. The chain carries TRBV2 and TRBJ1-5, with D unresolved. The CDR3 totals 15 residues. The germline V gene has CDR1 SNHLY and CDR2 FYNNEI. Deletions cut 5 bases from V and 2 bases from J, with 13 bases between.

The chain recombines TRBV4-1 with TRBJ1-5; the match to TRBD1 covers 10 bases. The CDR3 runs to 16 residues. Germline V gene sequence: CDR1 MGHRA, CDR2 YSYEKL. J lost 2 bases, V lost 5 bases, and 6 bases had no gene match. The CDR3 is CASSSPGTGGNQPQHF. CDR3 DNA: TGCGCCAGCAGCTCCCCCGGGACAGGGGGCAATCAGCCCCAGCATTTT.

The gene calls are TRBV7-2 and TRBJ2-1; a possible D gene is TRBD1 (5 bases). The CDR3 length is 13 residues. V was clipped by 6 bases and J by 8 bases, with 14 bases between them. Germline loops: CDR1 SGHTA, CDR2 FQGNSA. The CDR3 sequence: CASRQTGFDEQFF. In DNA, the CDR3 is TGTGCCAGCAGACAAACAGGTTTCGATGAGCAGTTCTTC.

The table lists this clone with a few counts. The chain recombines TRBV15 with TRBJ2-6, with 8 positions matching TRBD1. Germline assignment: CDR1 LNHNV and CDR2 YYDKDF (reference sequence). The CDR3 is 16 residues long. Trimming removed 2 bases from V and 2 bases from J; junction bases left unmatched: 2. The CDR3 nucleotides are TGTGCCACCAGCAGACGGACAGGGACTGGGGCCAACGTCCTGACTTTC. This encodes CATSRRTGTGANVLTF.

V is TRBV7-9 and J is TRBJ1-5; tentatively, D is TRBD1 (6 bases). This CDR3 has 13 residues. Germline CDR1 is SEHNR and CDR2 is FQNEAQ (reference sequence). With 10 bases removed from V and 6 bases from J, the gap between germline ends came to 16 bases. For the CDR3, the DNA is TGTGCCACCAGGGGAGGTTTTGGTCAGCCCCAGCATTTT. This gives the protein CATRGGFGQPQHF.

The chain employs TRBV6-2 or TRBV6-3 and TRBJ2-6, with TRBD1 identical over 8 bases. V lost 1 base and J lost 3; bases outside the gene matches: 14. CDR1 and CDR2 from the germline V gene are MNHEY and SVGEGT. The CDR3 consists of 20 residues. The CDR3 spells CASSYFSMTGVIDGANVLTF. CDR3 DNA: TGTGCCAGCAGTTACTTTTCTATGACAGGGGTAATCGATGGGGCCAACGTCCTGACTTTC.

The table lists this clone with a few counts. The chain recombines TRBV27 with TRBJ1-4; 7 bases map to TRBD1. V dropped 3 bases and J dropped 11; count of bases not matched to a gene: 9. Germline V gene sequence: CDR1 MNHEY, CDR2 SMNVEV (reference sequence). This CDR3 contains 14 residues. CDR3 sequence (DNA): TGTGCCAGCAGTTTTCGGGCAGGGGGGTTCAAACTGTTTTTT. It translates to CASSFRAGGFKLFF.

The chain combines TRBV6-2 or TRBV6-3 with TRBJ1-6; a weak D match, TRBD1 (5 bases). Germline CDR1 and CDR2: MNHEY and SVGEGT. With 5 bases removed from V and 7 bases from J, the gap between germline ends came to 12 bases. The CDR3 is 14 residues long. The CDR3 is CASSNRTRNSPLHF. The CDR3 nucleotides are TGTGCCAGCAGTAACCGGACAAGGAATTCACCCCTCCACTTT.

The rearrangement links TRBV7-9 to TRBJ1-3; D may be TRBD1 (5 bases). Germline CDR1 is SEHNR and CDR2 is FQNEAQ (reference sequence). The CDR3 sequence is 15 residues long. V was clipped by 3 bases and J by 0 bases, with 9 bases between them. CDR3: CASSLGLSSGNTIYF. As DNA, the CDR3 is TGTGCCAGCAGCTTGGGACTGAGCTCTGGAAACACCATATATTTT.

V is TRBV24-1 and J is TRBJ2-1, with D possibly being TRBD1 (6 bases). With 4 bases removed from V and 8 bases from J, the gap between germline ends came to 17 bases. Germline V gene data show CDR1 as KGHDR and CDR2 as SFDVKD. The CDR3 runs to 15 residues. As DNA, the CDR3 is TGTGCCACCAGTGACCCGTCAAACAGGGAAGATGAGCAGTTCTTC. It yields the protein CATSDPSNREDEQFF.